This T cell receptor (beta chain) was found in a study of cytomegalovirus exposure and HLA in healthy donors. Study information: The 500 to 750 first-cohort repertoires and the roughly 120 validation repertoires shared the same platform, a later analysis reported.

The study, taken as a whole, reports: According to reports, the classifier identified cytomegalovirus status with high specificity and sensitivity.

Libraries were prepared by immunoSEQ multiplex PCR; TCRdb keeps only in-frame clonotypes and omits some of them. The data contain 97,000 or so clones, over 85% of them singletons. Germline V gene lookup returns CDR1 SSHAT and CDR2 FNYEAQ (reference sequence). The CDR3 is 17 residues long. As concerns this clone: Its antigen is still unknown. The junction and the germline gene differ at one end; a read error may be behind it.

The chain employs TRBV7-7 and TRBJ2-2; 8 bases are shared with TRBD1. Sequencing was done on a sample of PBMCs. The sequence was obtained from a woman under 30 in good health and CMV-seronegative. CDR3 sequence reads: CASSPGIGTGYTGELFF. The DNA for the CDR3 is TGTGCTAGCAGCCCGGGGATAGGGACAGGTTACACCGGGGAGCTGTTTTTT.